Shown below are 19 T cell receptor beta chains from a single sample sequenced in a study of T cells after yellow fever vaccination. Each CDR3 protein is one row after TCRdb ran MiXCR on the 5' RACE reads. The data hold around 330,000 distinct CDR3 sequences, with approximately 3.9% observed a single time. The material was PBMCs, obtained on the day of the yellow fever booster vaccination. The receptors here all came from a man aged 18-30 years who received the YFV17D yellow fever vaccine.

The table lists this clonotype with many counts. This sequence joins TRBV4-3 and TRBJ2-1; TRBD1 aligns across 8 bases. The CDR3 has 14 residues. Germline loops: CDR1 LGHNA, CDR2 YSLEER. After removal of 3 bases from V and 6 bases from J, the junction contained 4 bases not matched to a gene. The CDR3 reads CASSHGQGLNEQFF. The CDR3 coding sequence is TGCGCCAGCAGCCATGGACAGGGACTCAATGAGCAGTTCTTC.

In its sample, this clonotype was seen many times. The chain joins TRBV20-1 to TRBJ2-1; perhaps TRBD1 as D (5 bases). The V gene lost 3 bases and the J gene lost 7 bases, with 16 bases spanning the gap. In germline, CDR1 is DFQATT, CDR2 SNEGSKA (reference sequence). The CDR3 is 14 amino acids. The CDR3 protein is CSASRQGDINEQFF. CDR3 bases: TGCAGTGCTAGCCGTCAGGGTGACATTAATGAGCAGTTCTTC.

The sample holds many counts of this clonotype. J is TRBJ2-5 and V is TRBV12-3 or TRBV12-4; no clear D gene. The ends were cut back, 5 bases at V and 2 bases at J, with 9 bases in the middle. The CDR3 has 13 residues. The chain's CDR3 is CASSVGWQETQYF. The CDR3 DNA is TGTGCCAGCAGTGTAGGCTGGCAAGAGACCCAGTACTTC.

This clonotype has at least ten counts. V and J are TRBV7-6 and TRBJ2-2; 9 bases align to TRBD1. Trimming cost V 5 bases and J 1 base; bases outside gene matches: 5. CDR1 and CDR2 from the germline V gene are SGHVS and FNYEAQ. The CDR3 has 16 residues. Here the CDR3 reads CASSPGTGRNTGELFF. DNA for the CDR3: TGTGCCAGCAGCCCCGGGACAGGGAGGAACACCGGGGAGCTGTTTTTT.

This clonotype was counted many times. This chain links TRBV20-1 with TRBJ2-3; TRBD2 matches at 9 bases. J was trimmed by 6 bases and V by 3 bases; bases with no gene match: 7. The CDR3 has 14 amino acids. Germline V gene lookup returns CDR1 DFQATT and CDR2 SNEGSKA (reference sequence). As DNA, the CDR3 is TGCAGTGCTAGTGGCGGGGGGGCGAGGGATACGCAGTATTTT. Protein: CSASGGGARDTQYF.

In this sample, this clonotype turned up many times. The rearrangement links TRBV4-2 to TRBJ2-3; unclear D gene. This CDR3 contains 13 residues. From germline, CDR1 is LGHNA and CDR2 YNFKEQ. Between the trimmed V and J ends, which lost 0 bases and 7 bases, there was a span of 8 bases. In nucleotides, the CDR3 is TGTGCCAGCAGCCAAGAACGTCCCTATACGCAGTATTTT. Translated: CASSQERPYTQYF.

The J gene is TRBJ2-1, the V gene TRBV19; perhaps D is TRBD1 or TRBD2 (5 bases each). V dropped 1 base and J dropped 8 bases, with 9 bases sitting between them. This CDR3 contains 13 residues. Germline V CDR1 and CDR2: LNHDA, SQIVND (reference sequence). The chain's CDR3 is CASSIGGRDEQFF. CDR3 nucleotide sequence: TGTGCCAGTAGTATAGGGGGACGGGATGAGCAGTTCTTC. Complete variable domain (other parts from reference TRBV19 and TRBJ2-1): DGGITQSPKYLFRKEGQNVTLSCEQNLNHDAMYWYRQDPGQGLRLIYYSQIVNDFQKGDIAEGYSVSREKKESFPLTVTSAQKNPTAFYLCASSIGGRDEQFFGPGTRLTVL.

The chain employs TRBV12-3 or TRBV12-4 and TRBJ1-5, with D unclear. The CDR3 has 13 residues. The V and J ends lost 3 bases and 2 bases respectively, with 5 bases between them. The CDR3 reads CASSFDRNQPQHF. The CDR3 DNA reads TGTGCCAGCAGTTTCGACCGCAATCAGCCCCAGCATTTT.

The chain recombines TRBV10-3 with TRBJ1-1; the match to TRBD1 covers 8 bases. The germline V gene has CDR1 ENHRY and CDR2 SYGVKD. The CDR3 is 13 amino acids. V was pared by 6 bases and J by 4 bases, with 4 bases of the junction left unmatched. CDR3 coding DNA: TGTGCCATCAGAGGACAGGGCGGCACTGAAGCTTTCTTT. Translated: CAIRGQGGTEAFF.

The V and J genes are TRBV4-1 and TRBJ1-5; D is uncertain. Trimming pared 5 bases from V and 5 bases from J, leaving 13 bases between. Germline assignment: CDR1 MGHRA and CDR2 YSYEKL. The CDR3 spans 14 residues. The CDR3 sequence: CASSFVEGDQPQHF. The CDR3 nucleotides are TGCGCCAGCAGCTTCGTGGAGGGTGATCAGCCCCAGCATTTT.

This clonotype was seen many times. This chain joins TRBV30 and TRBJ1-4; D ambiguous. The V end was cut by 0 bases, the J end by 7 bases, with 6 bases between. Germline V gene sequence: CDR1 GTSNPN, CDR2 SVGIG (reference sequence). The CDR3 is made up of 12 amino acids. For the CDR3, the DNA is TGTGCCTGGAGTGTATTGCGTGAAAAACTGTTTTTT. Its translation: CAWSVLREKLFF.

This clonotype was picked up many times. For the CDR3, the DNA is TGCAGCGTTGGTTTAGGGGTTACCGAGACTGAAGCTTTCTTT. Amino acids: CSVGLGVTETEAFF. V is TRBV29-1 and J is TRBJ1-1; D is perhaps TRBD1 (5 bases). Trimming removed 4 bases at V and 5 bases at J, with 17 bases between. Germline CDR1 and CDR2: SQVTM and ANQGSEA. The CDR3 runs 14 residues.

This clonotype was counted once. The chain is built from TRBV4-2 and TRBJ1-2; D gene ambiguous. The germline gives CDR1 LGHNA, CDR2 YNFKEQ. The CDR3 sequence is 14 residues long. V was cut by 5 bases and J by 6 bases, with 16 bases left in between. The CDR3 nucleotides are TGTGCCAGCAGCGCCTTCCTCTCAAGGGATGGCTACACCTTC. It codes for CASSAFLSRDGYTF.

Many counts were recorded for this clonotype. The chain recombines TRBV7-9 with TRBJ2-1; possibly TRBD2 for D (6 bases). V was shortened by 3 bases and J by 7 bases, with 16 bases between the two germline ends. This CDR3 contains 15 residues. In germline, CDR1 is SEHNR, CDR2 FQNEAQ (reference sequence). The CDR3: CASSLHSGGWNEQFF. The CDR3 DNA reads TGTGCCAGCAGCTTGCACTCCGGAGGGTGGAATGAGCAGTTCTTC.

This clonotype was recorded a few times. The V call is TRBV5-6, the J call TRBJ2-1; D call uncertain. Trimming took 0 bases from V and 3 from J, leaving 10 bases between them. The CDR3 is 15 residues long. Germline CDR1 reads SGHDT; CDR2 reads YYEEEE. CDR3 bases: TGTGCCAGCAGCTTGGGACGGGCTCTCTACAATGAGCAGTTCTTC. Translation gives CASSLGRALYNEQFF.

The CDR3 coding sequence is TGTGCCAGCAGCCCCCCTACGGGAGGAGGCTACACCTTC. This sequence encodes CASSPPTGGGYTF. V gene TRBV7-9 combines with J gene TRBJ1-2; D unresolved. Trimming shortened V by 5 bases and J by 8 bases, and 15 bases separated the two germline ends. The CDR3 length is 13 residues. Germline CDR1 and CDR2: SEHNR and FQNEAQ (reference sequence).

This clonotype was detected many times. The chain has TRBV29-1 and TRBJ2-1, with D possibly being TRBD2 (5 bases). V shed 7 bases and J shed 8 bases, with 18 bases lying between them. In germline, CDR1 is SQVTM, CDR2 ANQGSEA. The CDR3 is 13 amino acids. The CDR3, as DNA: TGCAGCGCCAGGACCGGGGAATCCGATGAGCAGTTCTTC. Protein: CSARTGESDEQFF.

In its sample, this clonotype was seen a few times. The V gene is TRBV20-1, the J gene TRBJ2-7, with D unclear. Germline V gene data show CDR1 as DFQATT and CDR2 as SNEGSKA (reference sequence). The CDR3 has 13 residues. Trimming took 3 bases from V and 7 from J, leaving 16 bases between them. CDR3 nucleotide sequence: TGCAGTGCTAGGCAGGTCAATTTAGAAGAGCAGTACTTC. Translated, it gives CSARQVNLEEQYF.

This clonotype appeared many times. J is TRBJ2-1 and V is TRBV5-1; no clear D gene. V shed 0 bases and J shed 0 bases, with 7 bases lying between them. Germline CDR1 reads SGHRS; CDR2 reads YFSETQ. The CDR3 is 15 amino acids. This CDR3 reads CASSLVARSYNEQFF. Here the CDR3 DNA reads TGCGCCAGCAGCTTGGTCGCCCGCTCCTACAATGAGCAGTTCTTC.